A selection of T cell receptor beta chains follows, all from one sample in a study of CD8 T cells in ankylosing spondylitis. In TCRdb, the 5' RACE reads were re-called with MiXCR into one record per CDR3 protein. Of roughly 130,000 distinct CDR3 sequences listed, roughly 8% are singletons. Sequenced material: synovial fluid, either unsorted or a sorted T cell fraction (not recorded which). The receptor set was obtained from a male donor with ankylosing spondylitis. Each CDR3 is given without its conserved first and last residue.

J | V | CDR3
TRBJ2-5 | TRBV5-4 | ASSPNQETQY
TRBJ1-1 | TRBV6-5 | ASSYDGEAF
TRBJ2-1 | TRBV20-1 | SASIPAYNEQF
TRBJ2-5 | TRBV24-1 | ATSDPLGQGRLSQETQY
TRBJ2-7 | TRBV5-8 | ASSLGHSLSYEQY
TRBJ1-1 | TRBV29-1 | SARQPNTEAF
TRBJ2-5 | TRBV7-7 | ASRLAYGPETQY
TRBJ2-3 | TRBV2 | ASSESSWGTDTQY
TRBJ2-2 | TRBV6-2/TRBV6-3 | ASSYWKNTGELF
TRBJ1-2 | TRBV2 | ASTETGTSEGYT
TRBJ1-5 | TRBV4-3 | ASSQGTGAGNSNQPQH
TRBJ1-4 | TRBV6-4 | ANPEELF
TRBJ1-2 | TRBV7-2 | ASSDSGDRNYGYT
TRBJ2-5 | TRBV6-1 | ASSPIDRDMKTQY
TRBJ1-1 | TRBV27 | ASSKTGRKAF
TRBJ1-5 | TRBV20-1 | SARGTGGYQPQH
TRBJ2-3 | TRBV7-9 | ASSLSSTDTQY
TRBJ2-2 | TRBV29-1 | SVVEQGQTGELF
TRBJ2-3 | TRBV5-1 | ASSSFPLGGRPDTQY
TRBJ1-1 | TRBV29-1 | SVEEGKTEAF
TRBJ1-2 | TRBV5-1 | ASSLAGQGFGYT
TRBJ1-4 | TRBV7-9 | ASSLWVATNEKLF
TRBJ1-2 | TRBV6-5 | ASSYNELDGYT
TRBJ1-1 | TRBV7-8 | ASSLRGQGVNTEAF
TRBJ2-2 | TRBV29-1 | SVRIGQNTGELF
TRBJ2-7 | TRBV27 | ASSLKQGYSYEQY
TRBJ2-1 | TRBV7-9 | ASSLSLAGAVNEQF
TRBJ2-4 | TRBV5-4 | ASSLDSGANIQY
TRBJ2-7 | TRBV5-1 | ASSPGILGPYEQY
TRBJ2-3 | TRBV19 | ASSMTRTTLDTQY
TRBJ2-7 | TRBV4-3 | ASSRAVLESYEQY
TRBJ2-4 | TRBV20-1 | SATTEAKNIQY
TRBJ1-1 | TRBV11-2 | ASSLDFGVRNTEAF
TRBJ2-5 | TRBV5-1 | ASSSGIANQETQY
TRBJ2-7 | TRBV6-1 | ASRTSGDLYEQY
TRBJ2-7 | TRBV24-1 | ATIRTADPKSYEQY
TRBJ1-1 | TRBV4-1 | ASSQPTGGTEAF
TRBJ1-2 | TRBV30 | AWTRILTNYGYT
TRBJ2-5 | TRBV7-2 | ASSSRTRETQY
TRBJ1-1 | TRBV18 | ASYSTGGAAEAF
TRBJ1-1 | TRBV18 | ASSHDRNTEAF
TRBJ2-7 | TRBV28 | ASSYLGEGNV
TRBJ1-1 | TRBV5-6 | ASSIGPQVGVEAF
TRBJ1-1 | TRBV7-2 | ASSLNGPNTEAF
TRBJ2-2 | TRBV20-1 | SASAANTGELF
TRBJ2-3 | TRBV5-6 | ASSLSLGGTDTQY
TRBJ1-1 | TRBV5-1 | ASSLGRGPVTEAF
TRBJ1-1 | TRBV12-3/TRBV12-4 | ASSLRPTVNTEAF
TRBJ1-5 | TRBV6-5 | ASSYSPDQPQH
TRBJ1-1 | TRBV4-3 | ASSRDQGNTEAF
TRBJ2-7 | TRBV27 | ASSSRVGYEQY
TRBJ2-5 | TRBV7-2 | ASSSSPRETQY